Presented here are 15 T cell receptor beta chains from one specimen sequenced in a study of shared clonotypes between healthy human individuals. Assay: immunoSEQ multiplex PCR; the TCRdb copy retains only in-frame clones and omits some. The sample lists around 1,100,000 clones, 70% to 80% occurring once. Sequencing was carried out using memory CD4+ T cells from PBMCs. Subset noted: CD45RA-negative fraction. The receptors here all came from a man in his late teens or twenties in good health. Some clones in this sample may be carry-over from other donors' samples.

The chain uses TRBV29-1 and TRBJ2-1; TRBD2 matches 15 bases. Germline CDR1 SQVTM, CDR2 ANQGSEA. The CDR3 contains 19 residues. J lost 0 bases, V lost 3 bases, and 9 bases had no gene match. The CDR3 region is CSVDGWTSGRVSSYNEQFF. The DNA of the CDR3 is TGCAGCGTTGATGGGTGGACTAGCGGGAGGGTTAGCTCCTACAATGAGCAGTTCTTC.

The rearrangement joins TRBV5-1 to TRBJ2-3; the match to TRBD2 covers 8 bases. Germline V CDR1 and CDR2: SGHRS, YFSETQ. With V trimmed by 3 bases and J by 5 bases, 5 bases remained unmatched. The CDR3 extends over 14 amino acids. CDR3 DNA: TGCGCCAGCAGCTGGGGACTAGTTGAAGATACGCAGTATTTT. This sequence encodes CASSWGLVEDTQYF.

The rearrangement links TRBV4-2 to TRBJ1-6; D is ambiguous. V shed 1 base and J shed 10 bases, with 11 bases lying between them. Germline assignment: CDR1 LGHNA and CDR2 YNFKEQ. The CDR3 is 14 residues long. The CDR3 sequence: CASSQGEYRSPLHF. DNA of the CDR3: TGTGCCAGCAGCCAAGGCGAATACCGGTCACCCCTCCACTTT.

The chain uses TRBV5-1 and TRBJ1-3; 8 bases agree with TRBD1. Trimming took 3 bases from V and 4 from J; bases not matched to a gene: 6. This CDR3 has 15 amino acids. The germline CDR1 and CDR2 sequences are SGHRS and YFSETQ. In nucleotides, the CDR3 is TGCGCCAGCAGCTCACAGACAGGGGCCGGAAACACCATATATTTT. Translating gives CASSSQTGAGNTIYF.

The chain couples TRBV2 to TRBJ1-1; D perhaps matches TRBD1 (5 bases). V was trimmed by 8 bases and J by 1 base, leaving 14 bases between them. CDR1 is SNHLY and CDR2 is FYNNEI in the germline V gene. This CDR3 has 14 amino acids. The CDR3 DNA reads TGTGCCAGCCACCGCCAAGGGGAGAACACTGAAGCTTTCTTT. Protein product: CASHRQGENTEAFF.

This clone occurred once. J is TRBJ1-1 and V is TRBV6-5; a weak D match, TRBD1 (5 bases). The CDR3 is made up of 13 amino acids. Trimming removed 6 bases from V and 1 base from J, with 9 bases in between. Per the germline V gene, CDR1 is MNHEY and CDR2 is SVGAGI. CDR3 DNA: TGTGCCAGCAGAAGACAGACGAACACTGAAGCTTTCTTT. Translating it yields CASRRQTNTEAFF.

The V call is TRBV18, the J call TRBJ2-7, with 11 nucleotides matching TRBD2. Trimming removed 8 bases from V and 0 bases from J; junction bases left unmatched: 3. The CDR3 is 14 amino acids. CDR1 and CDR2 (germline): KGHSH, LQKENI. The CDR3 reads CASATSGSSYEQYF. The CDR3 coding sequence is TGTGCCAGCGCTACTAGCGGGAGCTCCTACGAGCAGTACTTC.

The chain couples TRBV7-9 to TRBJ1-4; D not resolved. CDR1 and CDR2 from the germline V gene are SEHNR and FQNEAQ (reference sequence). The CDR3 extends over 14 amino acids. V was trimmed by 1 base and J by 4 bases, leaving 7 bases between them. The DNA of the CDR3 is TGTGCCAGCAGCTTAGAGGTTATTAATGAAAAACTGTTTTTT. Its protein is CASSLEVINEKLFF.

This clone was found many times. The sample has other DNA sequences that encode this CDR3 too. The chain carries TRBV30 and TRBJ1-1; D is undetermined. The CDR3 has 13 amino acids. In germline, CDR1 is GTSNPN, CDR2 SVGIG (reference sequence). V gave up 5 bases and J gave up 0 bases, with 10 bases separating them. This CDR3 reads CAWDWNMNTEAFF. In nucleotides, the CDR3 is TGTGCCTGGGACTGGAACATGAACACTGAAGCTTTCTTT.

CDR3 coding DNA: TGTGCCAGCAGTTACATGTCGACTAGCGGGAGCTACGAGCAGTACTTC. Encoded protein: CASSYMSTSGSYEQYF. The rearrangement joins TRBV6-6 to TRBJ2-7; 12 bases match TRBD2. The V and J ends lost 2 bases and 3 bases, in that order; junction bases with no gene match: 5. The CDR3 is 16 amino acids. In germline, CDR1 is MNHNY, CDR2 SVGAGI (reference sequence).

The V gene is TRBV7-3, the J gene TRBJ2-6, with a possible D match to TRBD1 (6 bases). In germline, CDR1 is SGHTA, CDR2 FQGTGA. Deletions cut 5 bases from V and 2 bases from J, with 10 bases between. The CDR3 contains 15 residues. CDR3 in amino acids: CASSQDSAGANVLTF. The CDR3 coding sequence is TGTGCCAGCAGCCAGGACAGTGCTGGGGCCAACGTCCTGACTTTC.

The CDR3 DNA is TGTGCCAGCAGCGATATAGCGGGAGTCTACGAGCAGTACTTC. The encoded protein is CASSDIAGVYEQYF. The chain uses TRBV7-2 and TRBJ2-7, with 9 positions matching TRBD2. Trimming took 5 bases from V and 3 from J; bases not matched to a gene: 5. The CDR3 contains 14 residues. Germline CDR1 and CDR2: SGHTA and FQGNSA.

The V gene is TRBV7-9, the J gene TRBJ1-6; TRBD1 matches at 7 bases. In germline, CDR1 is SEHNR, CDR2 FQNEAQ (reference sequence). The CDR3 length is 11 residues. V lost 7 bases to trimming and J lost 13 bases; unmatched junction nucleotides: 4. This CDR3 reads CASTDREPLHF. The DNA for the CDR3 is TGTGCCAGCACCGACAGGGAGCCCCTCCACTTT.

CDR3 DNA sequence: TGTGCCAGCAGCCACGACAGGGCGCAGGGCTACACCTTC. It specifies CASSHDRAQGYTF. The chain employs TRBV4-2 and TRBJ1-2, with TRBD1 matching 7 bases. This CDR3 comprises 13 residues. Germline V gene data show CDR1 as LGHNA and CDR2 as YNFKEQ. J lost 8 bases, V lost 3 bases, and 6 bases had no gene match.

The chain joins TRBV28 to TRBJ1-2, with D possibly matching TRBD1 (6 bases). V lost 6 bases, J lost 4 bases, and 24 bases lay in between. The CDR3 consists of 17 residues. In germline, CDR1 is MDHEN, CDR2 SYDVKM. The CDR3: CASSTTTQGSRGYGYTF. The CDR3 region has the DNA TGTGCCAGCAGCACAACAACCCAGGGGAGTCGGGGCTATGGCTACACCTTC.